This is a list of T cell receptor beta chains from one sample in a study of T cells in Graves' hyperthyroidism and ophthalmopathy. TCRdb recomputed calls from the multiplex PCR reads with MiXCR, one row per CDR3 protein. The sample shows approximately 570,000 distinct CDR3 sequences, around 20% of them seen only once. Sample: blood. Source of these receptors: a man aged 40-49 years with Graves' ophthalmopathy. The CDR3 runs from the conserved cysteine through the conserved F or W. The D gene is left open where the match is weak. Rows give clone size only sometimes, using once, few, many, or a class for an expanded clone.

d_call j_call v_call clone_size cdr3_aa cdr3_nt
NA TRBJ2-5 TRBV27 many CASSLSTSETQYF TGTGCCAGCAGTTTATCGACTTCAGAGACCCAGTACTTC
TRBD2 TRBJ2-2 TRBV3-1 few CASSQLAGANTGELFF TGTGCCAGCAGCCAACTAGCGGGGGCGAACACCGGGGAGCTGTTTTTT
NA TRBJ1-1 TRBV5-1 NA CASSLGLRRTEAFF TGCGCCAGCAGCTTAGGGCTACGACGGACTGAAGCTTTCTTT
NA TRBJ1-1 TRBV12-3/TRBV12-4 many CASSLSRNTEAFF TGTGCCAGCAGCTTAAGCAGGAACACTGAAGCTTTCTTT
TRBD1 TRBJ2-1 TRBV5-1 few CASSSAGTDYNEQFF TGCGCCAGCAGCAGCGCCGGGACAGATTACAATGAGCAGTTCTTC
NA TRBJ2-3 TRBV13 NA CASSFHGTDTQYF TGTGCCAGCAGCTTCCACGGCACAGATACGCAGTATTTT
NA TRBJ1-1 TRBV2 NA CASSEWRWGERTEAFF TGTGCCAGCAGTGAATGGCGGTGGGGCGAAAGGACTGAAGCTTTCTTT
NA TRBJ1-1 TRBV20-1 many CSARMALKAFF TGCAGTGCTAGAATGGCTTTGAAAGCTTTCTTT
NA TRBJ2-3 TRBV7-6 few CASSLADGSTDTQYF TGTGCCAGCAGCTTGGCGGACGGAAGCACAGATACGCAGTATTTT
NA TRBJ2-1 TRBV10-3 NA CATTDLGGGLNEQFF TGTGCCACCACTGACCTGGGGGGAGGCCTCAATGAGCAGTTCTTC
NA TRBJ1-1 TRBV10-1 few CASSYDRSGEAFF TGCGCCAGCAGCTACGACAGGTCGGGTGAAGCTTTCTTT
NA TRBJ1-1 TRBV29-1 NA CSVVEGNTEAFF TGCAGCGTTGTAGAGGGAAACACTGAAGCTTTCTTT
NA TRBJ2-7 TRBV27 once CASRPSGGYEQYF TGTGCCAGCAGGCCCTCAGGGGGGTACGAGCAGTACTTC
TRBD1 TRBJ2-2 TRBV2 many CASSVRTGGTGELFF TGTGCCAGCAGTGTGAGGACAGGGGGCACCGGGGAGCTGTTTTTT
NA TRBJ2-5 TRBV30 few CAWNSREETQYF TGTGCCTGGAACAGTCGGGAAGAGACCCAGTACTTC
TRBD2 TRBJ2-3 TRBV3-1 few CASSQAPGLADNTDTQYF TGTGCCAGCAGCCAAGCGCCTGGACTAGCGGATAACACAGATACGCAGTATTTT
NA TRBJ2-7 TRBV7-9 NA CASSPRGGASYEQYF TGTGCCAGCAGCCCCCGCGGGGGCGCCTCCTACGAGCAGTACTTC
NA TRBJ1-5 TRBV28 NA CASRGSNQPQHF TGTGCCAGCAGGGGGAGCAATCAGCCCCAGCATTTT
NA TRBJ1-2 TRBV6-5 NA CASSWGGHGYTF TGTGCCAGCAGTTGGGGGGGCCATGGCTACACCTTC
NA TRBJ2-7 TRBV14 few CASSQGLLGAGPWEQYF TGTGCCAGCAGCCAAGGCCTCCTAGGGGCGGGACCTTGGGAGCAGTACTTC
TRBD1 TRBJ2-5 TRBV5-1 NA CASSFGQGLETQYF TGCGCCAGCAGCTTCGGACAGGGGTTGGAGACCCAGTACTTC
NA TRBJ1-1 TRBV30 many CAWSIDTWNTEAFF TGTGCCTGGAGTATTGATACCTGGAACACTGAAGCTTTCTTT
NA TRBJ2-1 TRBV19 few CASNASVPYNEQFF TGTGCCAGTAATGCTAGCGTCCCCTACAATGAGCAGTTCTTC
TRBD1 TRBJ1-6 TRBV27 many CASSPDPLGAQGASSPLHF TGTGCCAGCAGCCCGGACCCACTGGGCGCACAGGGGGCGAGTTCACCCCTCCACTTT
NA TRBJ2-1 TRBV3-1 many CASSSSQGRSEQFF TGTGCCAGCAGCTCGAGTCAGGGCCGTAGTGAGCAGTTCTTC
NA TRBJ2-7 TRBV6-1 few CASKTVPSSYEQYF TGTGCCAGCAAGACAGTTCCGTCTTCCTACGAGCAGTACTTC
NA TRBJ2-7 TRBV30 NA CAYSQGTFTYEQYF TGTGCCTACTCTCAGGGGACCTTCACCTACGAGCAGTACTTC
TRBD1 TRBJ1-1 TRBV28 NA CASSWGTGSNAFF TGTGCCAGCAGTTGGGGGACAGGGTCGAATGCTTTCTTT
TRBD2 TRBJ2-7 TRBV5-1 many CASSLALAGGAYEQYF TGCGCCAGCAGCTTGGCCTTGGCGGGAGGAGCCTACGAGCAGTACTTC
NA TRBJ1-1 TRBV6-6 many CASSYGASNTEAFF TGTGCCAGCAGTTACGGGGCATCTAACACTGAAGCTTTCTTT
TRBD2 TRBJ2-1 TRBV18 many CASSQGLAGSKTDEQFF TGTGCCAGCTCACAGGGACTAGCGGGATCCAAAACGGATGAGCAGTTCTTC
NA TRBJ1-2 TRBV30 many CACLPFRQGYTF TGTGCCTGCCTCCCCTTCAGGCAAGGCTACACCTTC
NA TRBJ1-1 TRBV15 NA CATSRAGVNGAFF TGTGCCACCAGCAGAGCGGGGGTCAACGGAGCTTTCTTT
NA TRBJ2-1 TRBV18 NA CASSPRNGGPYNEQFF TGTGCCAGCTCACCCCGAAATGGGGGGCCATACAATGAGCAGTTCTTC
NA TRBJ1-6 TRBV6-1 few CASKTGHYNSPLHF TGTGCCAGCAAAACGGGACATTATAATTCACCCCTCCACTTT
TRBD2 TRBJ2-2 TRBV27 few CASSRTSGRETGELFF TGTGCCAGCAGTCGGACTAGCGGGAGAGAAACCGGGGAGCTGTTTTTT